This T cell receptor (beta chain) comes out of a study of blood T cell repertoires in COVID-19. The CDR3 is made up of 14 amino acids. V lost 1 base and J 8 bases, leaving 11 bases between the germline ends. CDR1 and CDR2 from the germline V gene are MGHRA and YSYEKL. Per the original methods: How many nucleated cells were present was estimated from reference gene primer amplification. The table came from immunoSEQ multiplex PCR; TCRdb's copy has only in-frame clones and leaves some out. V, J and clone size are those of that table, while D and trimming were read from the DNA. This table holds some 240,000 clones, 80% to 90% found once.

The source material was PBMCs or T cells enriched from blood (not recorded which). This chain connects TRBV4-1 to TRBJ1-4; D ambiguous. This receptor was identified in a woman aged 45-60 years who had been exposed to COVID-19. The CDR3 loop reads CASSQGSRLEKLFF. CDR3 sequence (DNA): TGCGCCAGCAGCCAAGGGAGTCGCTTGGAAAAACTGTTTTTT.